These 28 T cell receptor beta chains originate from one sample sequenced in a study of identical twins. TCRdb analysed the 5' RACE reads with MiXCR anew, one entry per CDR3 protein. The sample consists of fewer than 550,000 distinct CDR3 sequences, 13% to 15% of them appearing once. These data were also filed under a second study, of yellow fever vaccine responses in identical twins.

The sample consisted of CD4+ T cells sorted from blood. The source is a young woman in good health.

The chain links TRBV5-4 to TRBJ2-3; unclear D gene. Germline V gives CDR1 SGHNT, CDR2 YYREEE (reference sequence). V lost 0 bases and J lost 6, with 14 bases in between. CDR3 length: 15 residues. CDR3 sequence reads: CASSLGGATVDTQYF. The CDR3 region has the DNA TGTGCCAGCAGCTTGGGAGGTGCTACGGTTGATACGCAGTATTTT.

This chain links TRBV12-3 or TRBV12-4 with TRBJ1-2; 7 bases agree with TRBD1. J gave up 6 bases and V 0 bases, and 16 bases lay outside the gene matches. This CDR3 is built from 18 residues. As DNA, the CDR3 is TGTGCCAGCAGTTTAGCGCGGACAGGAGTGGCTATTTCGGATGGCTACACCTTC. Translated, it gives CASSLARTGVAISDGYTF.

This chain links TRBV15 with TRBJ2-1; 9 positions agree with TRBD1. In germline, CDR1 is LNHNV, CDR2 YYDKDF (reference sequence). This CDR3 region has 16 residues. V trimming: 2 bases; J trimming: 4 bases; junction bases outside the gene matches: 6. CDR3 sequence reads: CATSRPTGGVYNEQFF. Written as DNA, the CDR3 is TGTGCCACCAGCAGACCTACAGGGGGCGTTTACAATGAGCAGTTCTTC.

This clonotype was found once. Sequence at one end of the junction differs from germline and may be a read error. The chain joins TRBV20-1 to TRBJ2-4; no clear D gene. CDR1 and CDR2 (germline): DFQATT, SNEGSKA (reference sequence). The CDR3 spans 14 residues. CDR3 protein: CSARPEFAKNIQNF. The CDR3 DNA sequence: TGCAGTGCTAGGCCAGAGTTTGCCAAAAACATTCAGAACTTC.

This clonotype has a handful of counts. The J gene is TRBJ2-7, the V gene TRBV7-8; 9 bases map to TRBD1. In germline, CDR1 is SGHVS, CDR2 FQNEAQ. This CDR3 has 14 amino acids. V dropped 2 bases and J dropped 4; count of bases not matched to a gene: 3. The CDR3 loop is CASSLNRGRYEQYV. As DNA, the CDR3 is TGTGCCAGCAGCTTAAACAGGGGGCGGTACGAGCAGTACGTC.

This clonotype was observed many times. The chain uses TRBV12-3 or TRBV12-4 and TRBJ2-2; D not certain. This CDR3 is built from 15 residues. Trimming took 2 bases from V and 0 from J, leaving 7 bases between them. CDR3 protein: CASSLLHANTGELFF. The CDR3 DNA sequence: TGTGCCAGCAGTTTATTGCATGCGAACACCGGGGAGCTGTTTTTT.

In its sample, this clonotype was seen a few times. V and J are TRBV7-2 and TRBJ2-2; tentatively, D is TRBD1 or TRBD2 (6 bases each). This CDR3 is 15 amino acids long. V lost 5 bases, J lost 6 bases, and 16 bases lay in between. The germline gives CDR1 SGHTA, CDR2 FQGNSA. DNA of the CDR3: TGTGCCAGCAGCGCCGTTCGACGGGGGCCCGGGGAGCTGTTTTTT. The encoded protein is CASSAVRRGPGELFF.

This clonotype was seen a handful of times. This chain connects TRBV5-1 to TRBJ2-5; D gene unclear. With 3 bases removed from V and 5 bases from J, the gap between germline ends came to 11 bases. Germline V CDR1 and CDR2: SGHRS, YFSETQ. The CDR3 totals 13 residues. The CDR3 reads CASSSGDVETQYF. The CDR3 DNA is TGCGCCAGCAGCTCTGGGGATGTTGAGACCCAGTACTTC.

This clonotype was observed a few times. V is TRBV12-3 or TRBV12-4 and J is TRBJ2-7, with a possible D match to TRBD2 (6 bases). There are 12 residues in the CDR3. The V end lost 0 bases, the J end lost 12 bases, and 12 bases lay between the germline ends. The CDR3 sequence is CASSLAAGLSYF. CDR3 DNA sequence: TGTGCCAGCAGTTTAGCTGCGGGACTGTCGTACTTC.

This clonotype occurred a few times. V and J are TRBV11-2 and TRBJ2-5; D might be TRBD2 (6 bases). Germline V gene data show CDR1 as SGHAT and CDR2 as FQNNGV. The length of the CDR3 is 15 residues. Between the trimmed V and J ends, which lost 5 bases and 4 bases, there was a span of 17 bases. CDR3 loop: CASSAFSGGGETQYF. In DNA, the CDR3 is TGTGCCAGCAGCGCCTTCTCCGGGGGAGGAGAGACCCAGTACTTC. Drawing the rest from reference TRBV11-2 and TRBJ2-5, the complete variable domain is EAGVAQSPRYKIIEKRQSVAFWCNPISGHATLYWYQQILGQGPKLLIQFQNNGVVDDSQLPKDRFSAERLKGVDSTLKIQPAKLEDSAVYLCASSAFSGGGETQYFGPGTRLLVL.

The CDR3 DNA is TGTGCCAGCACCCTGGGACTAGCGGGCAATGAGCAGTTCTTC. Translated, it gives CASTLGLAGNEQFF. The chain recombines TRBV12-3 or TRBV12-4 with TRBJ2-1, with 12 bases that match TRBD2. The CDR3 covers 14 residues. V lost 7 bases and J lost 6; bases outside the gene matches: 4.

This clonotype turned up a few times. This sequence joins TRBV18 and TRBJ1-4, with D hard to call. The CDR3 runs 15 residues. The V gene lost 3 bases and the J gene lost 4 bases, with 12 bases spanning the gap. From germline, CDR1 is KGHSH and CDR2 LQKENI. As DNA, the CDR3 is TGTGCCAGCTCACCTCAAGGCCAGAGTAATGAAAAACTGTTTTTT. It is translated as CASSPQGQSNEKLFF.

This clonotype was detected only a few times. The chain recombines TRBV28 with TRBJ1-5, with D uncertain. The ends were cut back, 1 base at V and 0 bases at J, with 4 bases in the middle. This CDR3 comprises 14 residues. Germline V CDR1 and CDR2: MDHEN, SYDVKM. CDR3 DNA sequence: TGTGCCAGCAGTTTATCCTTTAGCAATCAGCCCCAGCATTTT. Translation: CASSLSFSNQPQHF.

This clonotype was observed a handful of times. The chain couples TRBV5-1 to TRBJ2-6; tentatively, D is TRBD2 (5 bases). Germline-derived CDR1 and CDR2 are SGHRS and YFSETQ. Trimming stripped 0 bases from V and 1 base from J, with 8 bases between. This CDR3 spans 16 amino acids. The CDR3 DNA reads TGCGCCAGCAGCTTGGCCGGGATGTCTGGGGCCAACGTCCTGACTTTC. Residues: CASSLAGMSGANVLTF. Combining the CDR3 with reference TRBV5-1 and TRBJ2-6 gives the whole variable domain KAGVTQTPRYLIKTRGQQVTLSCSPISGHRSVSWYQQTPGQGLQFLFEYFSETQRNKGNFPGRFSGRQFSNSRSEMNVSTLELGDSALYLCASSLAGMSGANVLTFGAGSRLTVL.

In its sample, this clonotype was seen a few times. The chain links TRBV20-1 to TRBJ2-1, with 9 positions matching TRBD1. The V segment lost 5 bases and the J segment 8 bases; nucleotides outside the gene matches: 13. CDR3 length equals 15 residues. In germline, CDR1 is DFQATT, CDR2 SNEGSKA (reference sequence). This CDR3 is CSADLLGTGTDEQFF. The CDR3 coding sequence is TGCAGTGCTGACCTTCTTGGGACAGGGACCGATGAGCAGTTCTTC.

The CDR3 loop is CSARDRGNGPQHF. As DNA, the CDR3 is TGCAGTGCTAGAGATCGGGGAAATGGACCCCAGCATTTT. V is TRBV20-1 and J is TRBJ1-5, with D uncertain. V was shortened by 0 bases and J by 10 bases, with 13 bases between the two germline ends. Germline loops: CDR1 DFQATT, CDR2 SNEGSKA (reference sequence). The CDR3 runs 13 residues.

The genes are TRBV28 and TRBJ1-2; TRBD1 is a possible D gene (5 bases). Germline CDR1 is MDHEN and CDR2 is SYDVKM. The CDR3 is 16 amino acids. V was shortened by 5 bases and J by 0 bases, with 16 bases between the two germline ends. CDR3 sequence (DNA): TGTGCCAGCAGTCCCCGGGGGGTGCGAGCTAACTATGGCTACACCTTC. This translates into CASSPRGVRANYGYTF.

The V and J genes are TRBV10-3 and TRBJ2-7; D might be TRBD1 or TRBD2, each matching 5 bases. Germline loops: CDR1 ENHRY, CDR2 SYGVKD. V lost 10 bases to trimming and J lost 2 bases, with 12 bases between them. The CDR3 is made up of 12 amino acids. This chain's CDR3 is CATGTATYEQYV. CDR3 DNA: TGTGCCACCGGGACGGCCACCTACGAGCAGTACGTC.

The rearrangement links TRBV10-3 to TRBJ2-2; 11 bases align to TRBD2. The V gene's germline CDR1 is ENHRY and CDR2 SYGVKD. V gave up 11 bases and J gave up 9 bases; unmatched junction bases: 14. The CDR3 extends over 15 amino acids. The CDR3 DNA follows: TGTGCCGTGCCCTCCGGGACTAGCGGCGTCTGGGAGCTGTTTTTT. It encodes CAVPSGTSGVWELFF.

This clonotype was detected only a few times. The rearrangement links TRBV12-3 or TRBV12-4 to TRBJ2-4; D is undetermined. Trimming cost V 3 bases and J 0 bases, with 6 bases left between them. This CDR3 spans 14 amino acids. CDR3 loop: CASSFWTAKNIQYF. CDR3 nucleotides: TGTGCCAGCAGTTTTTGGACAGCCAAAAACATTCAGTACTTC.

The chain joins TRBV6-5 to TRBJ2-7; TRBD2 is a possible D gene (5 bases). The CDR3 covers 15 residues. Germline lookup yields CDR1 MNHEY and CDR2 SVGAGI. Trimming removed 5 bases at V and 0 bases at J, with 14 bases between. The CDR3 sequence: CASSNGRGSSYEQYF. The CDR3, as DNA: TGTGCCAGCAGTAACGGACGTGGGAGCTCCTACGAGCAGTACTTC.

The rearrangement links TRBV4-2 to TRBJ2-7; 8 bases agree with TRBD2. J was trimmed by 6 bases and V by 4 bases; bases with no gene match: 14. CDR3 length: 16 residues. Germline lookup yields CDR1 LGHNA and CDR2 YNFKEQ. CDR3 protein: CASSPSLAAGVSEQYF. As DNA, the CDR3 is TGTGCCAGCAGCCCGAGTCTTGCAGCGGGAGTCTCCGAGCAGTACTTC.

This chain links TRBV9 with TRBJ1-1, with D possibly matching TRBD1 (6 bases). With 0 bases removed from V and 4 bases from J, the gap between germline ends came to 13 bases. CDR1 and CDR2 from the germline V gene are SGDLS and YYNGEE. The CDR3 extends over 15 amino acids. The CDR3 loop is CASSVGPGRGTEAFF. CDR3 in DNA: TGTGCCAGCAGCGTAGGACCCGGCAGGGGCACTGAAGCTTTCTTT.

CDR3 sequence (DNA): TGCGCCAGCAGCTCAGGGACAGGGTCCCACGAGCAGTACTTC. This gives the protein CASSSGTGSHEQYF. The chain uses TRBV5-1 and TRBJ2-7, with TRBD1 matching 9 bases. Germline V gene sequence: CDR1 SGHRS, CDR2 YFSETQ. This CDR3 has 14 residues. Trimming at V came to 3 bases and at J to 5 bases, leaving 6 bases not matched to a gene.

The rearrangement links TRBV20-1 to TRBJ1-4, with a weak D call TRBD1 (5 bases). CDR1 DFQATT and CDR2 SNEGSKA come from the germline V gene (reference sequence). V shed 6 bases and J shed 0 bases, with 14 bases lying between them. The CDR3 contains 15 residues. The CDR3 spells CSANYGGTTNEKLFF. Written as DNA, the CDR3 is TGCAGTGCCAACTATGGGGGGACAACTAATGAAAAACTGTTTTTT.

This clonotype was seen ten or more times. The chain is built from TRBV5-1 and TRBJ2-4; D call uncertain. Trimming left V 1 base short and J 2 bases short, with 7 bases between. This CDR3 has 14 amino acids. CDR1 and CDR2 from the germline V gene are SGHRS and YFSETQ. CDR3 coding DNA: TGCGCCAGCAGCTTGTGGGGAACCAAAAACATTCAGTACTTC. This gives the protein CASSLWGTKNIQYF.

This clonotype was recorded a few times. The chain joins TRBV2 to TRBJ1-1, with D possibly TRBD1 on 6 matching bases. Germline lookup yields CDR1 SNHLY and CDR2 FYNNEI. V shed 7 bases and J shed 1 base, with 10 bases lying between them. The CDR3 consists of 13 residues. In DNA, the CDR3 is TGTGCCAGCACATGGGGGGCGAACACTGAAGCTTTCTTT. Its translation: CASTWGANTEAFF.

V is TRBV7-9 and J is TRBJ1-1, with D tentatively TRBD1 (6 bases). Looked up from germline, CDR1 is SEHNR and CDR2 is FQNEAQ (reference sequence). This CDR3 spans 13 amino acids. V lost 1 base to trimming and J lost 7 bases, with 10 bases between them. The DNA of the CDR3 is TGTGCCAGCAGCTTAGGACAGGTTGGTGAAGCTTTCTTT. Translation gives CASSLGQVGEAFF.